A selection of T cell receptor beta chains follows, all from one sample in a study of beta chain features in type 1 diabetes. Sequenced by immunoSEQ multiplex PCR; TCRdb stores in-frame clones only, minus some. The data contain hundreds of thousands of clones, about 10% of them singletons. The sample consisted of naive CD4+ T cells from blood. These receptors all stem from a woman between 25 and 40 years old in good health. The CDR3 runs from the conserved cysteine through the conserved F or W. A D gene is named only where the DNA matches it firmly. The listing skips clone size in some rows; elsewhere it reads once, few, many or a size class.

size: few
V: TRBV18
J: TRBJ2-1
D: TRBD2
DNA: TGTGCCAGCGCCCCCCAGCGGGCGCGGGAGGGCGTACTAGAGCAGTTCTTC
CDR3: CASAPQRAREGVLEQFF

size: few
V: TRBV5-1
J: TRBJ1-5
D: -
DNA: TGCGCCAGCAGCTTGGCCCCCTCGGGGGGCGGGCAGCCCCAGCATTTT
CDR3: CASSLAPSGGGQPQHF

size: few
V: TRBV6-1
J: TRBJ2-5
D: TRBD1
DNA: TGTGCCAGCAGGCTGACAGGGGGGAGGGAGACCCAGTACTTC
CDR3: CASRLTGGRETQYF

size: -
V: TRBV9
J: TRBJ2-1
D: TRBD2
DNA: TGTGCCAGCAGCCCGACTAGCGGGAGCTCCTACAATGAGCAGTTCTTC
CDR3: CASSPTSGSSYNEQFF

size: few
V: TRBV30
J: TRBJ1-4
D: -
DNA: TGTGCCTGGACCGTAAGTGGGGCCGAAAAACTGTTTTTT
CDR3: CAWTVSGAEKLFF

size: -
V: TRBV2
J: TRBJ1-1
D: -
DNA: TGTGCCAGCAGTGAAGTGTATACTGAAGCTTTCTTT
CDR3: CASSEVYTEAFF

size: few
V: TRBV4-3
J: TRBJ2-1
D: TRBD1
DNA: TGCGCCAGCAGCCATTTGGACAGGCCGAATGAGCAGTTCTTC
CDR3: CASSHLDRPNEQFF

size: few
V: TRBV9
J: TRBJ2-7
D: TRBD1
DNA: TGTGCCAGCAGTTTCGGGGGACAGGGACCCTACGAGCAGTACTTC
CDR3: CASSFGGQGPYEQYF

size: few
V: TRBV6-5
J: TRBJ2-2
D: -
DNA: TGTGCCAGCACTACGACTGGAAACACCGGGGAGCTGTTTTTT
CDR3: CASTTTGNTGELFF

size: few
V: TRBV7-3
J: TRBJ2-2
D: -
DNA: TGTGCCAGCAGCCAAGGACAGAGCACCGGGGAGCTGTTTTTT
CDR3: CASSQGQSTGELFF

size: -
V: TRBV18
J: TRBJ2-4
D: TRBD2
DNA: TGTGCCAGCTCTCCGGGACTAGCGGGAAGGGACATTCAGTACTTC
CDR3: CASSPGLAGRDIQYF

size: -
V: TRBV28
J: TRBJ1-2
D: TRBD1
DNA: TGTGCCAGCAGACCCACAGGGGCCGCCTATGGCTACACCTTC
CDR3: CASRPTGAAYGYTF

size: -
V: TRBV11-1
J: TRBJ2-6
D: -
DNA: TGTGCCAGCAGGTATGAGTCAGGGGCCTACTCTGGGGCCAACGTCCTGACTTTC
CDR3: CASRYESGAYSGANVLTF

size: few
V: TRBV27
J: TRBJ2-5
D: TRBD2
DNA: TGTGCCAGCAGTCAAGTCGCTAGCGGGGAGACCCAGTACTTC
CDR3: CASSQVASGETQYF

size: -
V: TRBV6-5
J: TRBJ2-1
D: -
DNA: TGTGCCAGCAAAGGCGACTACCACAATGAGCAGTTCTTC
CDR3: CASKGDYHNEQFF

size: few
V: TRBV9
J: TRBJ2-3
D: TRBD2
DNA: TGTGCCAGCAGCGTCCGACTAGCGGGAGATACGCAGTATTTT
CDR3: CASSVRLAGDTQYF

size: -
V: TRBV6-5
J: TRBJ2-5
D: TRBD2
DNA: TGTGCCAGCAACCCTAGCGGGGAAGAGACCCAGTACTTC
CDR3: CASNPSGEETQYF

size: -
V: TRBV29-1
J: TRBJ2-7
D: -
DNA: TGCAGCGTAGTTTCTATACCGCGTGGAGCTTCCGAGCAGTACTTC
CDR3: CSVVSIPRGASEQYF

size: few
V: TRBV4-3
J: TRBJ2-1
D: TRBD2
DNA: TGCGCCAGCAGCCAAGACGTTAGCGGGGCACGCTACAATGAGCAGTTCTTC
CDR3: CASSQDVSGARYNEQFF

size: -
V: TRBV7-2
J: TRBJ2-7
D: TRBD1
DNA: TGTGCCAGCAGCCTCGAACACGGGACAGGGACCTACGAGCAGTACTTC
CDR3: CASSLEHGTGTYEQYF

size: -
V: TRBV7-2
J: TRBJ1-1
D: -
DNA: TGTGCCAGCAGCTTTAACAGGGACACTGAAGCTTTCTTT
CDR3: CASSFNRDTEAFF

size: -
V: TRBV4-2
J: TRBJ2-5
D: TRBD2
DNA: TGTGCCAGCAGCCAACCCGGCGGGGGCCAAGAGACCCAGTACTTC
CDR3: CASSQPGGGQETQYF

size: -
V: TRBV28
J: TRBJ1-4
D: TRBD1
DNA: TGTGCCAGCAGTTTATTGGGACAGGTAACCGAAAAACTGTTTTTT
CDR3: CASSLLGQVTEKLFF

size: -
V: TRBV20-1
J: TRBJ2-3
D: -
DNA: TGCAGTGGTAGCGGCACAGATACGCAGTATTTT
CDR3: CSGSGTDTQYF

size: few
V: TRBV25-1
J: TRBJ2-7
D: TRBD2
DNA: TGTGCCAGCAGTGACCCAGCGGGGACGTCCTACGAGCAGTACTTC
CDR3: CASSDPAGTSYEQYF

size: few
V: TRBV18
J: TRBJ2-3
D: TRBD2
DNA: TGTGCCAGCTCACCAATCCGGACTAGCGGGAGGGCCGTGACAGATACGCAGTATTTT
CDR3: CASSPIRTSGRAVTDTQYF

size: few
V: TRBV7-9
J: TRBJ2-3
D: TRBD2
DNA: TGTGCCAGCAGCTCCCGGACTAGCGGGAGGGGGGATACGCAGTATTTT
CDR3: CASSSRTSGRGDTQYF

size: few
V: TRBV4-3
J: TRBJ2-2
D: TRBD2
DNA: TGCGCCAGCAGCCACCTGAGCGGGAGGGAGTCCGGGGAGCTGTTTTTT
CDR3: CASSHLSGRESGELFF

size: few
V: TRBV12-2
J: TRBJ1-5
D: -
DNA: TGTGCAAGTCGCTTAGGTGGGGGACTTAAGCATTTT
CDR3: CASRLGGGLKHF

size: -
V: TRBV11-1
J: TRBJ2-1
D: TRBD2
DNA: TGTGCCAGCAGGGCCCCAACTAGCGGGAGGGCCTATGAGCAGTTCTTC
CDR3: CASRAPTSGRAYEQFF

size: -
V: TRBV5-6
J: TRBJ2-7
D: TRBD2
DNA: TGTGCCAGCAGCTTCGGGACTAGCGGATCCTACGAGCAGTACTTC
CDR3: CASSFGTSGSYEQYF

size: -
V: TRBV9
J: TRBJ2-6
D: TRBD2
DNA: TGTGCCAGCAGCGTGGGACTACCTGGGGCCAACGTCCTGACTTTC
CDR3: CASSVGLPGANVLTF

size: few
V: TRBV4-2
J: TRBJ2-1
D: TRBD2
DNA: TGTGCCAGCAGCCAAGACCCCGGGACTAGCGGGAAAGGGCATGAGCAGTTCTTC
CDR3: CASSQDPGTSGKGHEQFF

size: few
V: TRBV2
J: TRBJ1-1
D: -
DNA: TGTGCCAGCAGCTCCCTAGGGGCGGACACTGAAGCTTTCTTT
CDR3: CASSSLGADTEAFF

size: few
V: TRBV7-2
J: TRBJ2-1
D: TRBD1
DNA: TGTGCCAGCAGCCGCGTAGGACAGGGCTCCCCTGAGCAGTTCTTC
CDR3: CASSRVGQGSPEQFF

size: -
V: TRBV10-3
J: TRBJ1-5
D: -
DNA: TGTGCCATCAGTGAGACAGGGAAGCTTCAGCCCCAGCATTTT
CDR3: CAISETGKLQPQHF

size: few
V: TRBV7-9
J: TRBJ2-6
D: TRBD1
DNA: TGTGCCAGCAGACTCCGGACAGGTCTCCCTGGGGCCAACGTCCTGACTTTC
CDR3: CASRLRTGLPGANVLTF

size: -
V: TRBV25-1
J: TRBJ2-5
D: TRBD2
DNA: TGTGCCACCGGGACTAGCGGAAGGGGTGGCCAAGAGACCCAGTACTTC
CDR3: CATGTSGRGGQETQYF

size: few
V: TRBV6-5
J: TRBJ1-1
D: TRBD1
DNA: TGTGCCAGCAGGACAACAGGGGGCCTGAACACTGAAGCTTTCTTT
CDR3: CASRTTGGLNTEAFF

size: -
V: TRBV4-2
J: TRBJ2-7
D: -
DNA: TGTGCCAGCAGCCAGATTATCGGTTTAAACGAGCAGTACTTC
CDR3: CASSQIIGLNEQYF

size: many
V: TRBV13
J: TRBJ2-4
D: -
DNA: TGTGCCAGCGGACACAGGGAGATCAACATTCAGTACTTC
CDR3: CASGHREINIQYF

size: -
V: TRBV7-3
J: TRBJ2-1
D: TRBD1
DNA: TGTGCCAGCAGCGCCCGGGCGGGACAGGAGATGGGAAATGAGCAGTTCTTC
CDR3: CASSARAGQEMGNEQFF

size: -
V: TRBV9
J: TRBJ1-2
D: TRBD1
DNA: TGTGCCAGCAGCGTAGAGGACAGGGGAGTCTATGGCTACACCTTC
CDR3: CASSVEDRGVYGYTF

size: few
V: TRBV30
J: TRBJ1-1
D: -
DNA: TGTGCCTGGAGGCCTTATAACTCTGAAGCTTTCTTT
CDR3: CAWRPYNSEAFF

size: -
V: TRBV7-3
J: TRBJ2-1
D: -
DNA: TGTGCCAGCAGCTTAAGGGCTGTCCAGAACAATGAGCAGTTCTTC
CDR3: CASSLRAVQNNEQFF

size: few
V: TRBV29-1
J: TRBJ1-4
D: -
DNA: TGCAGCGTTGGTGACAGGTCCCAGGGAGAAAAACTGTTTTTT
CDR3: CSVGDRSQGEKLFF

size: -
V: TRBV2
J: TRBJ1-1
D: -
DNA: TGTGCCAGCACCGCCGAGATTTTGTTGACTGAAGCTTTCTTT
CDR3: CASTAEILLTEAFF

size: -
V: TRBV6-1
J: TRBJ1-2
D: TRBD1
DNA: TGTGCCAGCAGTGGGACAGGGGGTAGAGGGAACTATGGCTACACCTTC
CDR3: CASSGTGGRGNYGYTF

size: few
V: TRBV9
J: TRBJ2-1
D: TRBD2
DNA: TGTGCCAGCAGCGTAGCTCCCCAAGCGGGAGGTAGGGATGAGCAGTTCTTC
CDR3: CASSVAPQAGGRDEQFF

size: few
V: TRBV15
J: TRBJ1-2
D: -
DNA: TGTGCCACCAGCAAACAAGACAGCTATGGCTACACCTTC
CDR3: CATSKQDSYGYTF

size: few
V: TRBV28
J: TRBJ2-7
D: TRBD1
DNA: TGTGCCAGCAGTTCGGGACAGGGGGTCTACGAGCAGTACTTC
CDR3: CASSSGQGVYEQYF

size: few
V: TRBV28
J: TRBJ2-1
D: TRBD1
DNA: TGTGCCAGCAGTTTTCGGGGACAGGGGATTTACAATGAGCAGTTCTTC
CDR3: CASSFRGQGIYNEQFF